Given below is one TCR beta chain in context. One end of the junction is discordant with germline, which a read error may explain. TCRdb analysed the 5' RACE reads with MiXCR anew, one entry per CDR3 protein. The data hold about 50,000 distinct CDR3 sequences, with roughly 30% observed a single time. Naive CD4+ T cells were purified with Tregs depleted by CD25. Germline values: CDR1 SGHRS, CDR2 YFSETQ. The CDR3 spans 15 residues. Sequencing was carried out using naive CD4+ T cells sorted from blood. Indicated subset: naive CD4+ T cells, CD4+CD45RA+CD25-. The source is a female donor with breast cancer. The chain recombines TRBV5-1 with TRBJ2-7; 7 bases agree with TRBD2. CDR3 in amino acids: CASRQRTSISYEQHF. CDR3 in DNA: TGCGCCAGCAGACAAAGGACTAGTATCTCCTACGAGCAGCACTTC.